Each of the 17 T cell receptor beta chains below was sequenced from the same sample in a study of blood T cell repertoires in COVID-19. Sequencing was performed with immunoSEQ multiplex PCR; in TCRdb, only in-frame clones are kept and a portion is missing. Of roughly 69,000 clones listed, roughly 91% were seen once; the top ten hold roughly 7%. Specimen: peripheral blood. The source of these receptors is a man in his forties or fifties with active COVID-19.

The rearrangement links TRBV9 to TRBJ2-1; D not resolved. The CDR3 extends over 16 amino acids. The V gene's germline CDR1 is SGDLS and CDR2 YYNGEE. Trimming pared 0 bases from V and 0 bases from J, leaving 10 bases between. CDR3 sequence (DNA): TGTGCCAGCAGCGTAGGAACCGACATCTCCTACAATGAGCAGTTCTTC. It translates to CASSVGTDISYNEQFF.

This clone showed up just once. V is TRBV5-4 and J is TRBJ1-2, with 12 bases fitting TRBD1. The ends lost 3 bases at V and 5 bases at J; junction bases unmatched: 8. The CDR3 totals 16 residues. CDR1 is SGHNT and CDR2 is YYREEE in the germline V gene (reference sequence). In DNA, the CDR3 is TGTGCCAGCAGCTCCCCGGGACAGGGGGCGGATTATGGCTACACCTTC. Translation gives CASSSPGQGADYGYTF.

The V and J genes are TRBV7-2 and TRBJ2-1; TRBD2 might be the D (6 bases). This CDR3 has 17 residues. The V end lost 1 base, the J end lost 1 base, and 14 bases lay between the germline ends. Germline CDR1 SGHTA, CDR2 FQGNSA. DNA of the CDR3: TGTGCCAGCAGCTTAGGATTTACGGGAGTGTCCTACAATGAGCAGTTCTTC. Its translation is CASSLGFTGVSYNEQFF.

This clone is a singleton in its sample. The chain recombines TRBV6-5 with TRBJ1-1; 8 nucleotides line up with TRBD1. This CDR3 contains 12 residues. CDR1 and CDR2 from the germline V gene are MNHEY and SVGAGI. With V trimmed by 7 bases and J by 6 bases, 4 bases remained unmatched. CDR3 in DNA: TGTGCCAGCACAGGGGGCTCGGCTGAAGCTTTCTTT. It codes for CASTGGSAEAFF.

The chain is built from TRBV19 and TRBJ1-2, with TRBD1 identical over 8 bases. Germline CDR1 is LNHDA and CDR2 is SQIVND (reference sequence). V lost 6 bases and J lost 3; bases outside the gene matches: 3. The CDR3 contains 13 residues. For the CDR3, the DNA is TGTGCCAGTAGCCAGACAGGGGACTATGGCTACACCTTC. Its translation: CASSQTGDYGYTF.

The chain joins TRBV3-1 (or the pseudogene TRBV3-2) to TRBJ1-5, with TRBD1 matching over 8 bases. CDR1 is LGHDT, CDR2 YNNKEL, per germline (reference sequence). With V trimmed by 4 bases and J by 5 bases, 10 bases remained unmatched. The CDR3 contains 16 residues. In DNA, the CDR3 is TGTGCCAGCAGCCCTCCCTGGACAGGGTTTCATCAGCCCCAGCATTTT. This sequence encodes CASSPPWTGFHQPQHF.

J is TRBJ2-2 and V is TRBV29-1, with 7 bases aligning to TRBD1. Germline CDR1 and CDR2: SQVTM and ANQGSEA. The CDR3 extends over 12 amino acids. With V trimmed by 6 bases and J by 7 bases, 5 bases remained unmatched. CDR3 nucleotide sequence: TGCAGCGTGGGACAGCCCGTCGGGGAGCTGTTTTTT. Its protein is CSVGQPVGELFF.

This chain uses TRBV7-9 with TRBJ2-7; 9 bases match TRBD1. V lost 3 bases to trimming and J lost 5 bases; unmatched junction nucleotides: 5. CDR1 and CDR2 (germline): SEHNR, FQNEAQ (reference sequence). This CDR3 comprises 14 residues. CDR3 protein: CASSFRTGEHEQYF. The DNA of the CDR3 is TGTGCCAGCAGCTTCAGGACAGGGGAGCACGAGCAGTACTTC. Full variable domain (remainder filled in from reference TRBV7-9 and TRBJ2-7): DTGVSQNPRHKITKRGQNVTFRCDPISEHNRLYWYRQTLGQGPEFLTYFQNEAQLEKSRLLSDRFSAERPKGSFSTLEIQRTEQGDSAMYLCASSFRTGEHEQYFGPGTRLTVT.

The J gene is TRBJ2-7, the V gene TRBV28; a weak D match, TRBD1 (6 bases). The CDR3 loop spans 15 amino acids. The V end was cut by 6 bases, the J end by 2 bases, with 17 bases between. Germline CDR1 and CDR2: MDHEN and SYDVKM. The CDR3: CASSSDRYPTYEQYF. Written as DNA, the CDR3 is TGTGCCAGCAGCTCCGACAGGTACCCCACCTACGAGCAGTACTTC.

V is TRBV7-3 and J is TRBJ2-3; 11 positions match TRBD2. Germline V gene lookup returns CDR1 SGHTA and CDR2 FQGTGA. The V gene end was trimmed by 3 bases and the J gene end by 3 bases; junction bases not matched to a gene: 2. The CDR3 sequence is 15 residues long. The CDR3 sequence is CASSFTSGSTDTQYF. In DNA form, the CDR3 reads TGTGCCAGCAGCTTCACTAGCGGGAGTACAGATACGCAGTATTTT.

The chain uses TRBV13 and TRBJ1-6, with D maybe TRBD1 (6 bases). V was trimmed by 4 bases and J by 6 bases, leaving 10 bases between them. CDR1 is PRHDT and CDR2 is FYEKMQ in the germline V gene (reference sequence). The CDR3 spans 14 residues. CDR3 region: CASSYGQFNSPLHF. The DNA of the CDR3 is TGTGCCAGCAGCTATGGACAGTTTAATTCACCCCTCCACTTT. Drawing the rest from reference TRBV13 and TRBJ1-6, the complete variable domain is AAGVIQSPRHLIKEKRETATLKCYPIPRHDTVYWYQQGPGQDPQFLISFYEKMQSDKGSIPDRFSAQQFSDYHSELNMSSLELGDSALYFCASSYGQFNSPLHFGNGTRLTVT.

The V and J genes are TRBV6-5 and TRBJ1-4; the D gene is possibly TRBD1 (5 bases). The CDR3 loop spans 13 amino acids. V lost 6 bases to trimming and J lost 10 bases, with 15 bases between them. Per the germline V gene, CDR1 is MNHEY and CDR2 is SVGAGI. The CDR3 loop is CASRGTRPGKLFF. The DNA of the CDR3 is TGTGCCAGCAGGGGGACTCGGCCTGGAAAACTGTTTTTT.

The chain joins TRBV28 to TRBJ1-6; 9 nucleotides align to TRBD1. Germline loops: CDR1 MDHEN, CDR2 SYDVKM. V gave up 1 base and J gave up 0 bases; unmatched junction bases: 4. This CDR3 has 18 residues. The CDR3 region has the DNA TGTGCCAGCAGTTTATTACAGGGGGCGTCCTCCTATAATTCACCCCTCCACTTT. Protein: CASSLLQGASSYNSPLHF.

This clone was detected only once. This chain uses TRBV6-5 with TRBJ1-2; D is uncertain. This CDR3 has 11 amino acids. CDR1 MNHEY and CDR2 SVGAGI come from the germline V gene. V dropped 6 bases and J dropped 8 bases, with 10 bases sitting between them. The CDR3 DNA reads as TGTGCCAGCAGGGCGGAACACGGCTACACCTTC. It specifies CASRAEHGYTF.

The CDR3 DNA follows: TGTGCCTGGAGACAGGTTCCCACAGATACGCAGTATTTT. This translates into CAWRQVPTDTQYF. This sequence joins TRBV30 and TRBJ2-3; a possible D gene is TRBD1 (5 bases). The CDR3 runs 13 residues. Trimming took 3 bases from V and 2 from J, leaving 9 bases between them. Germline V lookup: CDR1 GTSNPN, CDR2 SVGIG (reference sequence).

The chain's CDR3 is CAISEGGGAVRANVLTF. Written as DNA, the CDR3 is TGTGCCATCAGTGAAGGCGGGGGAGCCGTCCGGGCCAACGTCCTGACTTTC. The chain has TRBV10-3 and TRBJ2-6, with 7 bases lining up with TRBD2. The CDR3 contains 17 residues. V shed 3 bases, J shed 5 bases, and the junction held 10 bases outside the gene matches. Germline CDR1 ENHRY, CDR2 SYGVKD.

The J gene is TRBJ2-1, the V gene TRBV28; the D gene is possibly TRBD1 (6 bases). Germline V lookup: CDR1 MDHEN, CDR2 SYDVKM. The V and J ends lost 8 bases and 5 bases respectively, with 22 bases between them. The CDR3 length is 16 residues. The CDR3 nucleotides are TGTGCCAGCTTCAGGGGTCGCGCACTTTCGGACAATGAGCAGTTCTTC. Translating it yields CASFRGRALSDNEQFF.